This TCR beta chain was obtained from a study of shared clonotypes between healthy human individuals. Study in general: Each donor's CD4 naive and CD4 memory cells filled three plates apiece, CD8 naive two, and CD8 memory one.

How the authors handled the data: ImmunoSEQ output lacked quality scores and full-length reads, limiting matched filtering. Assay: immunoSEQ multiplex PCR; the TCRdb copy retains only in-frame clones and omits some. V and J calls and clone size are as listed in that table; D and trimming were resolved from the DNA. The sample holds about a million clones, 76% seen once. With V trimmed by 4 bases and J by 8 bases, 15 bases remained unmatched. CDR3 size: 17 residues. Per germline, CDR1 SEHNR and CDR2 FQNEAQ (reference sequence). The sequence came from a man younger than 35 in good health. Specimen: memory CD4+ T cells sorted from blood. Subset given: CD45RA-negative fraction. V usage is TRBV7-9 and J usage is TRBJ2-1, with 9 nucleotides matching TRBD1. For the CDR3, the DNA is TGTGCCAGCAGCTCACCTCCCGGGACAGGGATTTTTGATGAGCAGTTCTTC. Protein product: CASSSPPGTGIFDEQFF. The entire variable domain, with the rest obtained from reference TRBV7-9 and TRBJ2-1, is as follows: DTGVSQNPRHKITKRGQNVTFRCDPISEHNRLYWYRQTLGQGPEFLTYFQNEAQLEKSRLLSDRFSAERPKGSFSTLEIQRTEQGDSAMYLCASSSPPGTGIFDEQFFGPGTRLTVL.